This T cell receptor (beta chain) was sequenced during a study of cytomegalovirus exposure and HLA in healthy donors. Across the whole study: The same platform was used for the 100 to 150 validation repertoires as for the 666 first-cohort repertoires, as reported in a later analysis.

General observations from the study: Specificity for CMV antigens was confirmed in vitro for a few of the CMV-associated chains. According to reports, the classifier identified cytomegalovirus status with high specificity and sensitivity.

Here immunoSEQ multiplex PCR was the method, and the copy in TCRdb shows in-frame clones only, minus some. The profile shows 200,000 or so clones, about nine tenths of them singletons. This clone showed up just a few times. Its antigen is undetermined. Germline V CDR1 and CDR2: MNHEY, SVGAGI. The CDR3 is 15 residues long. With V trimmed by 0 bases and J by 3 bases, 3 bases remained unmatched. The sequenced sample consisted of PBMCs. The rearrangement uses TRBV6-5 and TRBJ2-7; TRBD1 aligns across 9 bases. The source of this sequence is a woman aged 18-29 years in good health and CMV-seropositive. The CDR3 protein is CASSYSGTGNYEQYF. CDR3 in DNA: TGTGCCAGCAGTTACTCGGGGACAGGGAACTACGAGCAGTACTTC.